This TCR beta chain is drawn from a study of T cell responses to AZD1222 COVID-19 vaccine. Study-level points and caveats: Most donors were white British, females outnumbered males, and clonal diversity was possibly underestimated. A reported finding is that nearly half of spike-specific TCRs target unmutated variant regions. Among vaccine-associated CD4 TCRs, coverage spanned spike, with dominance at 160-218 and 743-854.

Libraries were prepared by immunoSEQ multiplex PCR; TCRdb keeps only in-frame clonotypes and omits some of them. The sample records 30,000 to 35,000 clones, less than 90% being singletons. This clone was seen only a few times. Its antigen is unidentified. Specimen: peripheral blood, collected on day 0 of AZD1222 vaccination. The source is an adult in good health.

As DNA, the CDR3 is TGTGCCAGCTCACCGTTCGCTTCTTCCGATACGCAGTATTTT. This codes for CASSPFASSDTQYF. The V gene is TRBV18, the J gene TRBJ2-3, with D hard to call. Trimming removed 3 bases from V and 6 bases from J, with 13 bases in between. The CDR3 consists of 14 residues. From germline, CDR1 is KGHSH and CDR2 LQKENI.